The 25 T cell receptor beta chains reported below all come from one sample, sequenced in a study of technical replicates of blood from a few donors (dated by TCRdb to 2017 to 2019). Preparation of the library involved the immunoSEQ multiplex PCR assay. Drawn from immuneACCESS, this table holds only the in-frame rearrangements with V and J called that TCRdb kept. Clones are partly lost; checked studies trace under half to an unresolved V gene and leave the rest unexplained. The sample table records tens of thousands of clones; 91% of these occur just once. Under 0.45% of the sample is held by the ten biggest clonotypes. Specimen: T cells isolated from PBMCs. The receptors originated from a human donor in good health. Some clones in this sample may be carry-over from other donors' samples.

The gene calls are TRBV18 and TRBJ2-1; 9 bases align to TRBD1. V trimming: 2 bases; J trimming: 7 bases; junction bases outside the gene matches: 6. The CDR3 runs 15 residues. The V gene's germline CDR1 is KGHSH and CDR2 LQKENI. CDR3 bases: TGTGCCAGCTCACCAGGGACAGGGTCTGTTAATGAGCAGTTCTTC. This gives the protein CASSPGTGSVNEQFF.

J is TRBJ2-2 and V is TRBV11-1; 9 nucleotides line up with TRBD2. Germline assignment: CDR1 SGHAT and CDR2 FQDESV (reference sequence). There are 18 residues in the CDR3. V was pared by 1 base and J by 6 bases, with 12 bases of the junction left unmatched. The CDR3 nucleotides are TGTGCCAGCAGCTTAGTCGTAGTAGCGGGAGTTTTTTCCGGGGAGCTGTTTTTT. It codes for CASSLVVVAGVFSGELFF.

The rearrangement links TRBV6-6 to TRBJ1-3, with D perhaps matching TRBD1 (5 bases). Germline CDR1 MNHNY, CDR2 SVGAGI (reference sequence). This CDR3 is 15 amino acids long. The ends were cut back, 9 bases at V and 0 bases at J, with 15 bases in the middle. Written as DNA, the CDR3 is TGTGCCAGTAGACAAGACAGCAACTCTGGAAACACCATATATTTT. Protein product: CASRQDSNSGNTIYF.

The V and J genes are TRBV11-2 and TRBJ2-7; TRBD1 aligns across 9 bases. The CDR3 is 15 residues long. Trimming took 0 bases from V and 7 from J; bases not matched to a gene: 7. Per germline, CDR1 SGHAT and CDR2 FQNNGV. The CDR3 loop is CASSLDRTGAGEQYF. CDR3 coding DNA: TGTGCCAGCAGCTTAGATCGGACAGGGGCGGGGGAGCAGTACTTC. The full variable domain, in which reference TRBV11-2 and TRBJ2-7 provide the parts outside the CDR3, is EAGVAQSPRYKIIEKRQSVAFWCNPISGHATLYWYQQILGQGPKLLIQFQNNGVVDDSQLPKDRFSAERLKGVDSTLKIQPAKLEDSAVYLCASSLDRTGAGEQYFGPGTRLTVT.

This rearrangement joins TRBV27 to TRBJ1-6; no definite D call. This CDR3 has 15 residues. V lost 3 bases to trimming and J lost 10 bases, with 16 bases between them. Germline-derived CDR1 and CDR2 are MNHEY and SMNVEV (reference sequence). The CDR3 loop reads CASSFGSAGLSPLHF. For the CDR3, the DNA is TGTGCCAGCAGTTTCGGTTCGGCAGGATTATCACCCCTCCACTTT.

V usage is TRBV6-4 and J usage is TRBJ2-1; a possible D gene is TRBD2 (5 bases). The CDR3 runs 13 residues. Per the germline V gene, CDR1 is MRHNA and CDR2 is SNTAGT. The V and J ends lost 4 bases and 10 bases respectively, with 14 bases between them. The CDR3 DNA is TGTGCCAGCAGTGTAGAGGTCTCGGGGGAGCAGTTCTTC. Translating it yields CASSVEVSGEQFF.

The chain combines TRBV25-1 with TRBJ2-7, with TRBD2 matching over 10 bases. The germline V gene has CDR1 MGHDK and CDR2 SYGVNS. This CDR3 region has 17 residues. J lost 3 bases, V lost 1 base, and 9 bases had no gene match. The CDR3 here is CASSESSGLAVLYEQYF. In DNA form, the CDR3 reads TGTGCCAGCAGTGAATCCAGCGGACTAGCGGTCCTCTACGAGCAGTACTTC.

This chain links TRBV5-8 with TRBJ1-3; 9 nucleotides match TRBD1. V was clipped by 0 bases and J by 9 bases; unmatched bases: 7. The germline gives CDR1 SGHTS, CDR2 YDEGEE. The CDR3 contains 15 residues. CDR3 DNA sequence: TGTGCCAGCAGCTTGGCCTTCGGGACAGGGACCACCATATATTTT. This encodes CASSLAFGTGTTIYF.

V gene TRBV6-8 combines with J gene TRBJ2-3; 7 bases align to TRBD2. The CDR3 covers 18 residues. Germline V gene lookup returns CDR1 MNHGY and CDR2 SAAAGT. Unmatched junction bases numbered 14, after V lost 3 bases and J lost 2 bases. The CDR3 DNA sequence: TGTGCCAGCAGTTATTCGAGTGGGAGGGTAGAAAACACAGATACGCAGTATTTT. It translates to CASSYSSGRVENTDTQYF.

This chain connects TRBV7-6 to TRBJ1-5, with a tentative D call TRBD1 (5 bases). From germline, CDR1 is SGHVS and CDR2 FNYEAQ. The CDR3 loop spans 16 amino acids. Trimming cost V 0 bases and J 7 bases, with 16 bases left between them. The DNA of the CDR3 is TGTGCCAGCAGCTTAGCGATCCAGGGCAGTGGGCAGCCCCAGCATTTT. This translates into CASSLAIQGSGQPQHF. The entire variable domain, with the rest obtained from reference TRBV7-6 and TRBJ1-5, is as follows: GAGVSQSPRYKVTKRGQDVALRCDPISGHVSLYWYRQALGQGPEFLTYFNYEAQQDKSGLPNDRFSAERPEGSISTLTIQRTEQRDSAMYRCASSLAIQGSGQPQHFGDGTRLSIL.

The V call is TRBV14, the J call TRBJ2-7; TRBD2 agrees at 9 bases. J was trimmed by 5 bases and V by 4 bases; bases with no gene match: 9. Germline V gene sequence: CDR1 SGHDN, CDR2 FVKESK. This CDR3 has 15 amino acids. CDR3 amino acids: CASSRVSGSGDEQYF. The CDR3 region has the DNA TGTGCCAGCAGCCGGGTTAGCGGGAGCGGCGACGAGCAGTACTTC.

This chain uses TRBV7-9 with TRBJ1-1; no firm D call. Germline V CDR1 and CDR2: SEHNR, FQNEAQ (reference sequence). The CDR3 runs to 13 residues. Deletions cut 3 bases from V and 5 bases from J, with 10 bases between. CDR3 loop: CASSFPGETEAFF. The CDR3 nucleotides read TGTGCCAGCAGCTTCCCGGGTGAGACTGAAGCTTTCTTT.

J is TRBJ2-1 and V is TRBV10-1; TRBD2 matches at 10 bases. The V segment lost 6 bases and the J segment 4 bases; nucleotides outside the gene matches: 9. The CDR3 spans 16 residues. Germline V lookup: CDR1 WNHNN, CDR2 SYGVQD (reference sequence). The CDR3 DNA is TGCGCCAGCAGCCGTACGGTTAGCGGGGGGTACAATGAGCAGTTCTTC. It codes for CASSRTVSGGYNEQFF.

This chain joins TRBV15 and TRBJ2-1, with a tentative D call TRBD1 (6 bases). Germline V gene data show CDR1 as LNHNV and CDR2 as YYDKDF (reference sequence). V shed 2 bases and J shed 7 bases, with 12 bases lying between them. The CDR3 loop spans 14 amino acids. This CDR3 reads CATSRKGQGNEQFF. CDR3 nucleotide sequence: TGTGCCACCAGCAGAAAGGGCCAGGGGAATGAGCAGTTCTTC.

The chain couples TRBV28 to TRBJ1-2; D possibly corresponds to TRBD1 (6 bases). Germline CDR1 MDHEN, CDR2 SYDVKM. This CDR3 region has 16 residues. V lost 10 bases, J lost 5 bases, and 26 bases lay in between. The CDR3 DNA reads as TGTGCCACCACCCCATCCGACAGGCCCCCGAGGTATGGCTACACCTTC. Amino acids: CATTPSDRPPRYGYTF.

The chain combines TRBV25-1 with TRBJ1-3, with 9 bases fitting TRBD1. The CDR3 has 16 amino acids. The junction had 5 bases not matched to a gene; V was cut back by 1 base and J by 4 bases. CDR1 and CDR2 (germline): MGHDK, SYGVNS. CDR3 loop: CASSESGQGWGNTIYF. For the CDR3, the DNA is TGTGCCAGCAGTGAATCGGGACAGGGATGGGGAAACACCATATATTTT.

The rearrangement links TRBV30 to TRBJ1-1, with TRBD1 as a possible D gene (6 bases). Looked up from germline, CDR1 is GTSNPN and CDR2 is SVGIG (reference sequence). CDR3 length equals 14 residues. The ends were cut back, 1 base at V and 1 base at J, with 10 bases in the middle. CDR3 coding DNA: TGTGCCTGGAGTGGGATGACAGGGAACACTGAAGCTTTCTTT. Translating it yields CAWSGMTGNTEAFF.

The chain recombines TRBV7-2 with TRBJ2-1; 8 positions match TRBD1. Germline loops: CDR1 SGHTA, CDR2 FQGNSA. The CDR3 extends over 15 amino acids. V lost 4 bases, J lost 2 bases, and 4 bases stayed unmatched. The CDR3 sequence is CASSSTGDPYNEQFF. Here the CDR3 DNA reads TGTGCCAGCAGCTCGACAGGGGACCCCTACAATGAGCAGTTCTTC.

J is TRBJ2-1 and V is TRBV4-3, with TRBD2 matching 10 bases. Per the germline V gene, CDR1 is LGHNA and CDR2 is YSLEER. Trimming at V came to 9 bases and at J to 0 bases, leaving 14 bases not matched to a gene. The length of the CDR3 is 18 residues. The CDR3 sequence is CASSFRLAGEGSYNEQFF. For the CDR3, the DNA is TGCGCCAGTTCCTTTAGGCTAGCGGGGGAAGGCTCCTACAATGAGCAGTTCTTC.

This sequence joins TRBV4-1 and TRBJ1-2; D is undetermined. Germline CDR1 is MGHRA and CDR2 is YSYEKL. CDR3 size: 14 residues. V lost 1 base and J lost 1, with 7 bases in between. CDR3 amino acids: CASSQVADNYGYTF. In nucleotides, the CDR3 is TGCGCCAGCAGCCAAGTCGCAGATAACTATGGCTACACCTTC.

V usage is TRBV4-1 and J usage is TRBJ1-1; 9 bases match TRBD1. CDR1 and CDR2 from the germline V gene are MGHRA and YSYEKL. CDR3 size: 13 residues. After removal of 1 base from V and 10 bases from J, the junction contained 4 bases not matched to a gene. The DNA of the CDR3 is TGCGCCAGCAGCCAAGTCCAGGACAGGGGAGCTTTCTTT. This codes for CASSQVQDRGAFF.

This chain uses TRBV7-9 with TRBJ1-5; 8 positions match TRBD1. The CDR3 contains 15 residues. Looked up from germline, CDR1 is SEHNR and CDR2 is FQNEAQ (reference sequence). With V trimmed by 7 bases and J by 7 bases, 12 bases remained unmatched. The CDR3, as DNA: TGTGCCAGCACTACAGGGGGAGATCCCAGGCAGCCCCAGCATTTT. It is translated as CASTTGGDPRQPQHF.

This chain uses TRBV28 with TRBJ2-7; perhaps TRBD2 as D (5 bases). This CDR3 has 13 amino acids. V was shortened by 3 bases and J by 0 bases, with 6 bases between the two germline ends. Germline CDR1 reads MDHEN; CDR2 reads SYDVKM. The CDR3 loop is CASSFRGSYEQYF. The CDR3 bases are TGTGCCAGCAGTTTCCGGGGCTCCTACGAGCAGTACTTC.

This chain connects TRBV7-9 to TRBJ2-3; 10 bases are a match to TRBD1. V lost 5 bases to trimming and J lost 3 bases; unmatched junction nucleotides: 11. Per the germline V gene, CDR1 is SEHNR and CDR2 is FQNEAQ (reference sequence). CDR3 length equals 17 residues. CDR3 in amino acids: CASSTRTGGVWTDTQYF. CDR3 DNA sequence: TGTGCCAGCAGCACAAGGACAGGGGGAGTTTGGACAGATACGCAGTATTTT. The whole variable domain, remainder taken from reference TRBV7-9 and TRBJ2-3, is DTGVSQNPRHKITKRGQNVTFRCDPISEHNRLYWYRQTLGQGPEFLTYFQNEAQLEKSRLLSDRFSAERPKGSFSTLEIQRTEQGDSAMYLCASSTRTGGVWTDTQYFGPGTRLTVL.

The chain links TRBV10-2 to TRBJ2-5; 7 nucleotides agree with TRBD1. Germline V lookup: CDR1 WSHSY, CDR2 SAAADI. There are 17 residues in the CDR3. Trimming removed 0 bases from V and 0 bases from J; junction bases left unmatched: 7. CDR3 nucleotide sequence: TGCGCCAGCAGTGAGTCAACAGGGGAATGGGACCAAGAGACCCAGTACTTC. Translation gives CASSESTGEWDQETQYF.